These T cell receptor beta chains were read from a single sample in a study of blood T cells in healthy people across ages. TCRdb analysed the 5' RACE reads with MiXCR anew, one entry per CDR3 protein. Altogether 1.8 million or so distinct CDR3 sequences are present, roughly two fifths being singletons, with the ten largest covering more than 20%. The sequenced sample was blood. All receptors derive from a human donor in good health. Both conserved end residues are part of each CDR3. Fields, in order: D gene, clone size, J gene, V gene, CDR3 DNA, CDR3 protein. A D gene is named only where the DNA matches it firmly. Clone size is given for some rows only: seen once, a few or many times, or a class if the clone is expanded.

- few TRBJ2-1 TRBV7-9 TGTGCCAGCAGCTTAACCCGGGCTGGGGGCACCTACAATGAGCAGTTCTTC CASSLTRAGGTYNEQFF
- - TRBJ1-2 TRBV6-5 TGTGCCAGCAGTCCTGGATACAGGCTTAACTATGGCTACACCTTC CASSPGYRLNYGYTF
TRBD1 - TRBJ1-4 TRBV20-1 TGCAGTGCTGGAGCGGGACAGAATGAAAAACGGTTTTTT CSAGAGQNEKRFF
TRBD1 - TRBJ2-5 TRBV12-5 TGTGCTAGTGGTTTAACGGGACAGCCTCGAGAGACCCAGTACTTC CASGLTGQPRETQYF
- few TRBJ2-1 TRBV12-3/TRBV12-4 TGTGCCAGCAGTATACAGGGTTGGAATGAGCAGTTCTTC CASSIQGWNEQFF
- - TRBJ2-3 TRBV4-3 TGCGCCAGCAGCCCCCTGGGGGTCATGGGGACAGATACGCAGTATTTT CASSPLGVMGTDTQYF
- - TRBJ2-7 TRBV7-9 TGTGCCAGCAGCTTAGGAGGTTCGCAGTACGAGCAGTACTTC CASSLGGSQYEQYF
- - TRBJ1-1 TRBV28 TGTGCCAGCAGTTTACGGGGGGCATTTAATAAAGCTTTCTTT CASSLRGAFNKAFF
- - TRBJ2-1 TRBV7-2 TGTGCCAGCAGCTGGGATACAGGGACCCCTTACAATGAGCAGTTCTTC CASSWDTGTPYNEQFF
- - TRBJ2-4 TRBV12-3/TRBV12-4 TGTGCCAGCAGTTTATCGGGGACCACTCAGTACTTC CASSLSGTTQYF
- few TRBJ1-2 TRBV12-3/TRBV12-4 TGTGCCAGCAGCGTGACACTAAACTATGGCTACACCTTC CASSVTLNYGYTF
- - TRBJ2-5 TRBV4-3 TGCGTCAGCAGCCAAGAAACTAGCAGATCAGAGACCCAGTACTTC CVSSQETSRSETQYF
- many TRBJ2-3 TRBV4-3 TGCGCCAGCAGCCCAATCTCGGGTAACACAGATACGCAGTATTTT CASSPISGNTDTQYF
TRBD2 - TRBJ2-4 TRBV7-2 TGTGCCAGCAGCTTATTCTGGGGCGGGGGGGTAGCCAAAAACATTCAGTACTTC CASSLFWGGGVAKNIQYF
- - TRBJ1-1 TRBV3-1 TGTGCCAGCAGCCAAGATCTTAAGGGGAACACTGAAGCTTTCTTT CASSQDLKGNTEAFF
- - TRBJ1-1 TRBV24-1 TGTGCCACCAGTGATCCGGGGGAAGGTGACACTGAAGCTTTCTTT CATSDPGEGDTEAFF
TRBD2 - TRBJ2-7 TRBV24-1 TGTGCCACCAGGGATCCGACAGGCGGGAGGGAGCAGTACTTC CATRDPTGGREQYF
- few TRBJ1-4 TRBV4-1 TGCGCCAGCAGCCCGCGTAGGGCGGAAAAACTGTTTTTT CASSPRRAEKLFF
- many TRBJ1-1 TRBV12-3/TRBV12-4 TGTGCCAGCAGCCCTGCACAGGGGAACACTGAAGCTTTCTTT CASSPAQGNTEAFF
- few TRBJ2-1 TRBV29-1 TGCAGCGTGGGGGAGAATGAGCAGTTCTTC CSVGENEQFF
TRBD1 - TRBJ1-1 TRBV7-2 TGTGCCAGCAGCTCCGGACAGGTGAACACTGAAGTTTTCTTT CASSSGQVNTEVFF
- few TRBJ2-7 TRBV5-1 TGCGCCAGCAGGGCTCCTAGTTCCAACGAGCAGTACTTC CASRAPSSNEQYF
- - TRBJ2-7 TRBV4-3 TGCGCCAGCAGCCAAGAACGGGCTATCGAGCAGTACTTC CASSQERAIEQYF
- - TRBJ1-1 TRBV12-3/TRBV12-4 TGTGCCAGCAGTTCCGGAGGACAGTTGAACACTGAAGCTTTCTTT CASSSGGQLNTEAFF
- - TRBJ2-1 TRBV5-6 TGTGCCAGCAGCTTGTTGTGGGGGGGGCCCAATGAGCAGTTCTTC CASSLLWGGPNEQFF
- - TRBJ1-2 TRBV12-3/TRBV12-4 TGTGCCAGCAGTTTTACAGGGACCTACGACTACACCTTC CASSFTGTYDYTF
- - TRBJ1-2 TRBV6-1 TGTGCCGTACTTCGGGCTCGAGCTGGGGGCTACACCTTC CAVLRARAGGYTF
TRBD2 - TRBJ2-3 TRBV5-5 TGTGCCAGCAGCTTGGCCGCGACTAGCGGGGTTCAAGATACGCAGTATTTT CASSLAATSGVQDTQYF
TRBD1 - TRBJ1-4 TRBV5-1 TGCGCCAGCAGCTCGCGAGACAGGGGCGCGTCTGATGAAAAACTGTTTTTT CASSSRDRGASDEKLFF
- few TRBJ2-7 TRBV5-1 TGCGCCAGCTCCCTGGGGGACGCACCCTACGAGCAGTACTTC CASSLGDAPYEQYF
TRBD2 - TRBJ2-1 TRBV7-2 TGTGCCAGCAGCCGACACACCCTAGCGGGGGGCCACAATGAGCAGTTCTTC CASSRHTLAGGHNEQFF
- - TRBJ2-1 TRBV5-1 TGCGCCAGCAGCTCCCATCCGGGTGACACCTACAATGAGCAGTTCTTC CASSSHPGDTYNEQFF